Only a few counts were recorded for the clone carrying this TCR beta chain. Regions amplified from RNA transcripts were the TCR beta CDR3 regions. Carried out on the TCR CDR3, a first-round RT-PCR used the HTBI primer set. MiXCR, applied by TCRdb to the multiplex PCR reads, yields one record per CDR3 protein. The profile covers about 400,000 distinct CDR3 sequences, with roughly 25% appearing a single time and over 70% taken by the ten largest. Per the germline V gene, CDR1 is KGHDR and CDR2 is SFDVKD. V was clipped by 5 bases and J by 4 bases; unmatched bases: 11. The CDR3 contains 16 residues. The source of the sample is a study of T cells in Graves' hyperthyroidism and ophthalmopathy. Whole-study context: Peripheral blood sampling occurred at initial diagnosis, before any treatment.

The rearrangement links TRBV24-1 to TRBJ2-3, with 7 positions matching TRBD2. The sample was blood. This TCR was recovered from a man aged 45-60 years with Graves' hyperthyroidism. DNA for the CDR3: TGTGCCACCAGTGCCGCGGGAGTCGGGTTCGCAGATACGCAGTATTTT. Amino acids: CATSAAGVGFADTQYF.